The rows below give T cell receptor beta chains drawn from one sample of a study of cytomegalovirus exposure and HLA in healthy donors. The data were produced by immunoSEQ multiplex PCR, yet TCRdb's version contains in-frame clones alone and is incomplete. The repertoire table contains around 160,000 clones. The sequencing input was PBMCs. Every receptor here comes from a woman aged 50 to 60 in good health and CMV-seronegative. Each CDR3 is given with its conserved first and last residue. Fields, in order: D gene, V gene, J gene, CDR3 DNA, CDR3 protein. D genes are given only for firm matches.

>-|TRBV21-1|TRBJ2-1
TGTGCCAGCAGCAAAAGGAGACTGTGCCATGAGCAGTTCTTC
CASSKRRLCHEQFF
>-|TRBV5-4|TRBJ1-6
TGTGCCAGCAGCTTGGAAGGAGCCCTCCACTTT
CASSLEGALHF
>-|TRBV27|TRBJ1-5
TGTGCCAGCAGTGACAGTTTCAATCAGCCCCAGCATTTT
CASSDSFNQPQHF
>-|TRBV2|TRBJ1-1
TGTGCCAGCATGAAAAGAGCGAACACTGAAGCTTTCTTT
CASMKRANTEAFF
>-|TRBV4-2|TRBJ1-5
TGTGCCAGCAGCCAAGATAATCCGTTCAATCAGCCCCAGCATTTT
CASSQDNPFNQPQHF
>TRBD1|TRBV30|TRBJ2-7
TGTGCCTGGAGTATCGGGACAGGCATAGAGCAGTACTTC
CAWSIGTGIEQYF
>TRBD1|TRBV5-6|TRBJ2-7
TGTGCCAGCAGCCGGACAGGGTTAGGCGAGCAGTACTTC
CASSRTGLGEQYF
>-|TRBV7-3|TRBJ1-2
TGTGCCAGCAGCCCCGCGGGTGCTAGGACGGGCTACACCTTC
CASSPAGARTGYTF
>TRBD1|TRBV5-1|TRBJ1-2
TGCGCCAGCCGACGACAGGGAGTAGATGGCTACACCTTC
CASRRQGVDGYTF
>TRBD2|TRBV19|TRBJ2-7
TGTGCCAGTAGTATAGAGGCTAGCGGGAGAGGGTACGAGCAGTACTTC
CASSIEASGRGYEQYF
>-|TRBV15|TRBJ1-1
TGTGCCACCAGCAGGGGAGGGAACACTGAAGCTTTCTTT
CATSRGGNTEAFF
>TRBD2|TRBV5-1|TRBJ2-5
TGCGCCAGCAGCCTAGCGGGAGGGCCGAGGCAAGAGACCCAGTACTTC
CASSLAGGPRQETQYF